A single sample is the source of the 31 T cell receptor beta chains below, sequenced in a study of cytotoxic CD8 clonotypes in ibrutinib-treated CLL. Here immunoSEQ multiplex PCR was the method, and the copy in TCRdb shows in-frame clones only, minus some. Among around 150,000 clones listed, about four fifths were seen once. The sample in question was PBMCs, obtained after 12 months of ibrutinib treatment. The receptors shown here come from a human donor with chronic lymphocytic leukemia.

This chain uses TRBV7-6 with TRBJ2-3; possible D gene TRBD2, 7 bases. Germline assignment: CDR1 SGHVS and CDR2 FNYEAQ. The CDR3 runs to 16 residues. V was clipped by 2 bases and J by 5 bases, with 17 bases between them. DNA for the CDR3: TGTGCCAGCAGCTTAAAACCGGGGGGCGACAAAGATACGCAGTATTTT. Its protein product is CASSLKPGGDKDTQYF.

This chain connects TRBV6-6 to TRBJ1-4; D is perhaps TRBD1 (5 bases). CDR1 and CDR2 from the germline V gene are MNHNY and SVGAGI (reference sequence). The V and J ends lost 6 bases and 4 bases respectively, with 15 bases between them. The CDR3 contains 15 residues. DNA of the CDR3: TGTGCCAGCAGGTTCAAGGACAACTATAATGAAAAACTGTTTTTT. Translated, it gives CASRFKDNYNEKLFF.

J is TRBJ2-1 and V is TRBV7-2; D might be TRBD2 (6 bases). The V and J ends lost 5 bases and 4 bases respectively, with 12 bases between them. This CDR3 has 14 amino acids. Germline V lookup: CDR1 SGHTA, CDR2 FQGNSA. CDR3 in amino acids: CASSRDSRYNEQFF. DNA of the CDR3: TGTGCCAGCAGCCGGGACTCAAGATACAATGAGCAGTTCTTC.

V and J are TRBV14 and TRBJ2-3; possibly TRBD2 for D (6 bases). V lost 1 base, J lost 1 base, and 9 bases lay in between. The length of the CDR3 is 15 residues. Germline CDR1 and CDR2: SGHDN and FVKESK. CDR3 sequence (DNA): TGTGCCAGCAGCCAAGCGGACTACCGCACAGATACGCAGTATTTT. Its translation is CASSQADYRTDTQYF.

The chain uses TRBV19 and TRBJ1-2; D gene ambiguous. Germline V gene data show CDR1 as LNHDA and CDR2 as SQIVND (reference sequence). V was clipped by 1 base and J by 6 bases, with 15 bases between them. The CDR3 spans 15 residues. CDR3 nucleotides: TGTGCCAGTAGTATAGTATATCCTCGAGGAGATGGCTACACCTTC. This codes for CASSIVYPRGDGYTF.

The rearrangement joins TRBV19 to TRBJ1-1; D remains ambiguous. Germline CDR1 and CDR2: LNHDA and SQIVND (reference sequence). The ends were cut back, 2 bases at V and 10 bases at J, with 14 bases in the middle. The CDR3 totals 13 residues. The CDR3 protein is CASSIKGDKVAFF. Written as DNA, the CDR3 is TGTGCCAGTAGTATAAAGGGAGACAAGGTAGCTTTCTTT.

The chain has TRBV7-9 and TRBJ2-3; D possibly corresponds to TRBD2 (5 bases). Trimming removed 5 bases at V and 6 bases at J, with 15 bases between. The germline gives CDR1 SEHNR, CDR2 FQNEAQ (reference sequence). The CDR3 has 14 amino acids. The CDR3 protein is CASSHRRVRDTQYF. Written as DNA, the CDR3 is TGTGCCAGCAGCCATAGGCGGGTGAGGGATACGCAGTATTTT. The whole variable domain, filled in from reference TRBV7-9 and TRBJ2-3, reads DTGVSQNPRHKITKRGQNVTFRCDPISEHNRLYWYRQTLGQGPEFLTYFQNEAQLEKSRLLSDRFSAERPKGSFSTLEIQRTEQGDSAMYLCASSHRRVRDTQYFGPGTRLTVL.

For this clone: The identical CDR3 is also encoded by other nucleotide sequences in the sample. The J gene is TRBJ1-1, the V gene TRBV4-3; TRBD1 aligns across 10 bases. Unmatched junction bases numbered 2, after V lost 3 bases and J lost 1 base. In germline, CDR1 is LGHNA, CDR2 YSLEER. This CDR3 is built from 15 residues. CDR3 sequence (DNA): TGCGCCAGCAGCCATGGGGACAGGGGGAACACTGAAGCTTTCTTT. It codes for CASSHGDRGNTEAFF.

The CDR3 protein is CATSRDNGDLNEQFF. CDR3 DNA sequence: TGTGCCACCAGCAGAGATAATGGGGACCTCAATGAGCAGTTCTTC. The rearrangement joins TRBV15 to TRBJ2-1; D tentatively reads TRBD1 or TRBD2 (5 bases each). Per germline, CDR1 LNHNV and CDR2 YYDKDF (reference sequence). CDR3 size: 15 residues. Trimming removed 0 bases at V and 6 bases at J, with 12 bases between.

The genes are TRBV5-4 and TRBJ1-2, with D possibly being TRBD1 (5 bases). The CDR3 sequence is 14 residues long. Trimming removed 4 bases at V and 2 bases at J, with 12 bases between. Germline CDR1 and CDR2: SGHNT and YYREEE (reference sequence). CDR3 in amino acids: CASSLGQENYGYTF. The CDR3 bases are TGTGCCAGCAGCCTGGGGCAAGAAAACTATGGCTACACCTTC.

This chain connects TRBV27 to TRBJ2-7, with D perhaps matching TRBD2 (6 bases). Per the germline V gene, CDR1 is MNHEY and CDR2 is SMNVEV (reference sequence). The CDR3 consists of 14 residues. The V and J ends lost 4 bases and 7 bases respectively, with 17 bases between them. The CDR3 DNA reads as TGTGCCAGCAGTTACGGGACTCCGAGCTCGGAGCAGTACTTC. It codes for CASSYGTPSSEQYF.

The V and J genes are TRBV7-2 and TRBJ2-3; 13 positions agree with TRBD2. Germline V gene sequence: CDR1 SGHTA, CDR2 FQGNSA. The CDR3 sequence is 15 residues long. V was pared by 6 bases and J by 6 bases, with 6 bases of the junction left unmatched. The CDR3 bases are TGTGCCAGCAGTCGAGGACTAGCGGGGGAGGATACGCAGTATTTT. It yields the protein CASSRGLAGEDTQYF.

This clone came up many times. This chain uses TRBV7-3 with TRBJ2-5; D possibly matches TRBD1 or TRBD2 (6 bases each). The V end was cut by 5 bases, the J end by 2 bases, with 18 bases between. CDR1 and CDR2 from the germline V gene are SGHTA and FQGTGA. The CDR3 extends over 16 amino acids. CDR3 bases: TGTGCCAGCAGCAGGGGGAATAGCGGCTCACAAGAGACCCAGTACTTC. Protein product: CASSRGNSGSQETQYF. The variable domain in full, completed from reference TRBV7-3 and TRBJ2-5, reads GAGVSQTPSNKVTEKGKYVELRCDPISGHTALYWYRQSLGQGPEFLIYFQGTGAADDSGLPNDRFFAVRPEGSVSTLKIQRTERGDSAVYLCASSRGNSGSQETQYFGPGTRLLVL.

The chain carries TRBV9 and TRBJ2-5, with a weak D call TRBD1 (5 bases). CDR3 length: 16 residues. CDR1 SGDLS and CDR2 YYNGEE come from the germline V gene. Deletions cut 1 base from V and 1 base from J, with 14 bases between. The CDR3 coding sequence is TGTGCCAGCAGCGTAAGCACTTCGACAGTCCAAGAGACCCAGTACTTC. As protein: CASSVSTSTVQETQYF.

This clone has just a few counts. This chain joins TRBV6-1 and TRBJ1-1; 8 bases line up with TRBD1. The germline gives CDR1 MNHNS, CDR2 SASEGT. This CDR3 is 14 amino acids long. The J segment lost 6 bases and the V segment lost 6 bases, leaving 9 bases of the junction unmatched. The CDR3 nucleotides are TGTGCCAGCAGACAGGACAGGGACGCCGCTGAAGCTTTCTTT. Protein sequence: CASRQDRDAAEAFF.

This chain links TRBV4-3 with TRBJ2-3; tentative D call: TRBD2 (7 bases). This CDR3 has 18 amino acids. The germline gives CDR1 LGHNA, CDR2 YSLEER. Trimming shortened V by 4 bases and J by 4 bases, and 24 bases separated the two germline ends. CDR3 sequence: CASSLGGGRRGRADTQYF. In nucleotides, the CDR3 is TGCGCCAGCAGCCTAGGGGGGGGGCGCCGGGGTAGAGCAGATACGCAGTATTTT.

V usage is TRBV7-9 and J usage is TRBJ2-2, with D maybe TRBD2 (5 bases). The germline V gene encodes CDR1 SEHNR and CDR2 FQNEAQ (reference sequence). CDR3 length: 14 amino acids. The DNA for the CDR3 is TGTGCTATGCTACCCATGCTCGGGGCCGGGGAGCTGTTTTTT. It codes for CAMLPMLGAGELFF.

This clone turned up a few times. V gene TRBV2 combines with J gene TRBJ1-2; no clear D gene. The germline CDR1 and CDR2 sequences are SNHLY and FYNNEI. Trimming pared 6 bases from V and 2 bases from J, leaving 7 bases between. The CDR3 is 12 amino acids. The CDR3 DNA is TGTGCCAGCAGCAGACCCAACTATGGCTACACCTTC. As protein: CASSRPNYGYTF.

V usage is TRBV7-2 and J usage is TRBJ1-1, with no clear D. V was cut by 5 bases and J by 2 bases, with 12 bases left in between. The CDR3 contains 14 residues. Germline V gene sequence: CDR1 SGHTA, CDR2 FQGNSA. CDR3 in amino acids: CASSLGRGNTEAFF. Here the CDR3 DNA reads TGTGCCAGCAGCCTCGGACGGGGAAACACTGAAGCTTTCTTT.

The chain carries TRBV5-1 and TRBJ2-7; a weak D match, TRBD2 (5 bases). Trimming took off 1 base at V and 7 bases at J, with 21 bases between the two ends. The CDR3 length is 16 residues. Germline CDR1 and CDR2: SGHRS and YFSETQ. This CDR3 reads CASSLTPDGAAREQYF. CDR3 coding DNA: TGCGCCAGCAGCTTGACGCCCGACGGAGCGGCGAGGGAGCAGTACTTC.

The chain is built from TRBV4-1 and TRBJ1-2, with D perhaps matching TRBD1 (6 bases). CDR3 length: 14 amino acids. Between the trimmed V and J ends, which lost 4 bases and 5 bases, there was a span of 14 bases. CDR1 and CDR2 from the germline V gene are MGHRA and YSYEKL. The CDR3 is CASSLNRQEYGYTF. CDR3 DNA sequence: TGCGCCAGCAGCCTAAACCGACAGGAGTATGGCTACACCTTC.

This rearrangement joins TRBV9 to TRBJ2-3, with TRBD2 identical over 8 bases. The CDR3 is 17 residues long. Germline CDR1 is SGDLS and CDR2 is YYNGEE. With V trimmed by 0 bases and J by 1 base, 7 bases remained unmatched. CDR3 loop: CASSVVRTSFGTDTQYF. CDR3 in DNA: TGTGCCAGCAGCGTAGTTCGGACTAGCTTCGGCACAGATACGCAGTATTTT.

The chain employs TRBV11-3 and TRBJ2-1; possibly TRBD2 for D (5 bases). Per the germline V gene, CDR1 is SGHNT and CDR2 is YENEEA. Trimming shortened V by 2 bases and J by 8 bases, and 16 bases separated the two germline ends. CDR3 length equals 15 residues. The CDR3 coding sequence is TGTGCCAGCAGCTTAAAGGCAAGTGCGGGCGATGAGCAGTTCTTC. This gives the protein CASSLKASAGDEQFF.

V gene TRBV6-6 combines with J gene TRBJ2-3, with 8 bases lining up with TRBD2. This CDR3 is 15 amino acids long. Germline values: CDR1 MNHNY, CDR2 SVGAGI (reference sequence). Unmatched junction bases numbered 9, after V lost 6 bases and J lost 4 bases. The CDR3 bases are TGTGCCAGCAGCCGGACGGGGGGGCGGGCAGATACGCAGTATTTT. It specifies CASSRTGGRADTQYF.

The V gene is TRBV7-2, the J gene TRBJ1-2; a weak D match, TRBD1 (6 bases). The CDR3 consists of 13 residues. The germline CDR1 and CDR2 sequences are SGHTA and FQGNSA. The V gene lost 5 bases and the J gene lost 8 bases, with 15 bases spanning the gap. This CDR3 reads CASSPPGRGGYTF. CDR3 in DNA: TGTGCCAGCAGCCCGCCAGGGAGGGGGGGCTACACCTTC.

The chain carries TRBV7-3 and TRBJ1-2; the match to TRBD1 covers 7 bases. V dropped 5 bases and J dropped 6; count of bases not matched to a gene: 15. Germline V gene lookup returns CDR1 SGHTA and CDR2 FQGTGA. The CDR3 consists of 16 residues. The CDR3 coding sequence is TGTGCCAGCAGCACGACCGGGACAGCCGGCGGCAATGGCTACACCTTC. Protein sequence: CASSTTGTAGGNGYTF.

The chain is built from TRBV7-9 and TRBJ2-7, with TRBD2 identical over 8 bases. J lost 0 bases, V lost 5 bases, and 9 bases had no gene match. CDR3 length equals 16 residues. Germline V gives CDR1 SEHNR, CDR2 FQNEAQ (reference sequence). The CDR3 sequence: CASSPEREKSSYEQYF. The CDR3 DNA sequence: TGTGCCAGCAGCCCTGAGCGGGAGAAGAGCTCCTACGAGCAGTACTTC.

The chain combines TRBV30 with TRBJ1-2; 7 bases line up with TRBD1. V shed 3 bases, J shed 4 bases, and the junction held 5 bases outside the gene matches. Germline assignment: CDR1 GTSNPN and CDR2 SVGIG (reference sequence). The CDR3 totals 13 residues. The CDR3 DNA sequence: TGTGCCTGGAGACAGGGGCTCCTCTATGGCTACACCTTC. This codes for CAWRQGLLYGYTF.

The J gene is TRBJ2-3, the V gene TRBV12-5; the D gene is possibly TRBD1 (5 bases). V gave up 0 bases and J gave up 0 bases, with 13 bases separating them. This CDR3 is built from 17 residues. Germline CDR1 and CDR2: LGHNT and FRNRAP. CDR3 protein: CASGLVLGRTSTDTQYF. CDR3 coding DNA: TGTGCTAGTGGTTTGGTACTGGGGCGGACCAGCACAGATACGCAGTATTTT.

On this clone itself: The sample has other DNA sequences that encode this CDR3 too. The chain links TRBV4-3 to TRBJ2-2, with 7 bases aligning to TRBD2. The CDR3 has 14 amino acids. CDR1 is LGHNA and CDR2 is YSLEER in the germline V gene. With 0 bases clipped from V and 7 bases from J, the junction kept 2 bases outside the gene matches. The CDR3 sequence is CASSQEWTSGELFF. In DNA form, the CDR3 reads TGCGCCAGCAGCCAAGAATGGACTAGCGGGGAGCTGTTTTTT.

The rearrangement uses TRBV11-3 and TRBJ2-1, with TRBD2 as a possible D gene (6 bases). Trimming took off 5 bases at V and 1 base at J, with 9 bases between the two ends. The CDR3 has 14 residues. Germline V gene data show CDR1 as SGHNT and CDR2 as YENEEA. The CDR3 reads CASSPEGSYNEQFF. The DNA for the CDR3 is TGTGCCAGCAGCCCGGAGGGTTCCTACAATGAGCAGTTCTTC.